This T cell receptor beta chain was sequenced during a study of PD-1 blockade in classical Hodgkin lymphoma. The overall study: Treatment was intravenous nivolumab, 3 mg/kg every 2 weeks, until progression.

Worth noting for this clone: The antigen is not known.

Study findings and constraints: In newly diagnosed patients, baseline TCR diversity was reportedly below that of healthy donors.

Stated time point: cycle 4 day 1 (C4D1), after less than seven weeks of nivolumab. No patient escaped relapse after autologous stem cell transplantation, and brentuximab vedotin exposure varied. Here immunoSEQ multiplex PCR was the method, and the copy in TCRdb shows in-frame clones only, minus some. The sample includes 7,000 or so clones, roughly 70% of them seen just once. This TCR was sampled from a human donor with classical Hodgkin lymphoma. The sample here was peripheral blood mononuclear cells (PBMCs), taken before the fourth cycle of nivolumab.

Here the CDR3 DNA reads TGTGCCAGCAGTTTCTCACCCCTAGCGGGAGGAAGCACAGATACGCAGTATTTT. Residues: CASSFSPLAGGSTDTQYF. The chain joins TRBV28 to TRBJ2-3; TRBD2 matches at 11 bases. This CDR3 is 18 amino acids long. V lost 3 bases, J lost 0 bases, and 8 bases stayed unmatched. Germline CDR1 MDHEN, CDR2 SYDVKM.